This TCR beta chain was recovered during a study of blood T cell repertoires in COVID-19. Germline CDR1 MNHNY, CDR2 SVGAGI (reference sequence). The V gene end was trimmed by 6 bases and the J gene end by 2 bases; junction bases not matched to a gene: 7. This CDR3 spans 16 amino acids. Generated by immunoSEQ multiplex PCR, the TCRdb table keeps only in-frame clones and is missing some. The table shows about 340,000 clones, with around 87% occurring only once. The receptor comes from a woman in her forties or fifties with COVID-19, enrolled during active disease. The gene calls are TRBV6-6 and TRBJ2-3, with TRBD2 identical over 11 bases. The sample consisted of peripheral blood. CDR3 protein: CASSLGLAAYTDTQYF. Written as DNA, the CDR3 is TGTGCCAGCAGCTTGGGACTAGCGGCCTACACAGATACGCAGTATTTT.